The 5 T cell receptor beta chains reported below all come from one sample, sequenced in a study of blood T cell repertoires in COVID-19. Using immunoSEQ multiplex PCR, the repertoire was profiled, and TCRdb retains in-frame clones only, with some absent. Of approximately 100,000 clones listed, about 80% are singletons. The sequenced material came from peripheral blood. The receptors were gathered from a man aged 70 or older with acute or convalescent COVID-19.

The rearrangement uses TRBV7-2 and TRBJ2-1; TRBD2 aligns across 11 bases. Germline CDR1 is SGHTA and CDR2 is FQGNSA. The CDR3 totals 16 residues. Trimming took 5 bases from V and 6 from J; bases not matched to a gene: 9. The CDR3 DNA is TGTGCCAGCAGCCGTGGACTAGCGGGTCCAGCCAATGAGCAGTTCTTC. Translated: CASSRGLAGPANEQFF. The full variable domain, with the rest looked up from reference TRBV7-2 and TRBJ2-1, is GAGVSQSPSNKVTEKGKDVELRCDPISGHTALYWYRQSLGQGLEFLIYFQGNSAPDKSGLPSDRFSAERTGGSVSTLTIQRTQQEDSAVYLCASSRGLAGPANEQFFGPGTRLTVL.

This chain connects TRBV19 to TRBJ2-7; 8 bases line up with TRBD1. The CDR3 runs 15 residues. V lost 6 bases, J lost 0 bases, and 7 bases stayed unmatched. Germline CDR1 and CDR2: LNHDA and SQIVND (reference sequence). The CDR3 region is CASSRTGMSSYEQYF. The CDR3 DNA sequence: TGTGCCAGTAGCCGGACAGGGATGAGCTCCTACGAGCAGTACTTC.

This chain uses TRBV19 with TRBJ1-6, with D possibly TRBD1 on 5 matching bases. The V end was cut by 5 bases, the J end by 3 bases, with 17 bases between. CDR1 is LNHDA, CDR2 SQIVND, per germline (reference sequence). This CDR3 has 17 amino acids. CDR3 in amino acids: CASSLASREVYNSPLHF. CDR3 in DNA: TGTGCCAGTAGTTTGGCCTCCAGGGAAGTCTATAATTCACCCCTCCACTTT.

The V call is TRBV28, the J call TRBJ1-1; D perhaps matches TRBD1 (6 bases). V was shortened by 3 bases and J by 4 bases, with 12 bases between the two germline ends. This CDR3 spans 14 amino acids. CDR1 is MDHEN and CDR2 is SYDVKM in the germline V gene. The CDR3 coding sequence is TGTGCCAGCAGTTTTAGGGGGAGAGGCACTGAAGCTTTCTTT. Amino acids: CASSFRGRGTEAFF.

V gene TRBV20-1 combines with J gene TRBJ2-3, with TRBD2 matching 9 bases. This CDR3 comprises 13 residues. J gave up 5 bases and V 3 bases, and 3 bases lay outside the gene matches. Germline values: CDR1 DFQATT, CDR2 SNEGSKA (reference sequence). The DNA for the CDR3 is TGCAGTGCTAGTAGCGGGAGAGGAGATACGCAGTATTTT. It codes for CSASSGRGDTQYF.